This TCR beta chain emerged from a study of blood T cell repertoires in COVID-19. As for the study in general: COVID-19 samples from acute and convalescent phases originated in the United States, Italy and Spain.

This table comes from immunoSEQ multiplex PCR, and its TCRdb copy is limited to in-frame clones, with some not included. The sample has about 110,000 clones, less than 85% seen once. Germline V gene data show CDR1 as LGHDT and CDR2 as YNNKEL (reference sequence). The length of the CDR3 is 17 residues. V lost 11 bases and J lost 0; bases outside the gene matches: 12. The V gene is TRBV3-1 (or the pseudogene TRBV3-2), the J gene TRBJ1-6, with 8 bases fitting TRBD1. Sequenced material: peripheral blood. This receptor was obtained from a woman aged 55 to 70 with acute or convalescent COVID-19. The CDR3 DNA follows: TGTGCCTTGGGATGGGGACAGGTCAGCTCCTATAATTCACCCCTCCACTTT. The encoded protein is CALGWGQVSSYNSPLHF.